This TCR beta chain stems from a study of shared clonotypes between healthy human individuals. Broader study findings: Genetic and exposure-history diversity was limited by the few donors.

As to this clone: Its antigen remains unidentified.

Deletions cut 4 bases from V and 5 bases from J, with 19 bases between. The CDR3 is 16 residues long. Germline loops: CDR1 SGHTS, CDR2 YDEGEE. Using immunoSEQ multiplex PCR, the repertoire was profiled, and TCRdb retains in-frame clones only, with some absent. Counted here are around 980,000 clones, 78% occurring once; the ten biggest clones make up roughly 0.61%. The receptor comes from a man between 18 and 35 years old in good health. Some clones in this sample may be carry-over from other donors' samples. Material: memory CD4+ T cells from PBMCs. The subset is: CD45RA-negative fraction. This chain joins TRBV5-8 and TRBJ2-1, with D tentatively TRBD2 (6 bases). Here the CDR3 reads CASSPRRGFVHNEQFF. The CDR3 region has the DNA TGTGCCAGCAGCCCCCGGCGGGGATTTGTCCACAATGAGCAGTTCTTC. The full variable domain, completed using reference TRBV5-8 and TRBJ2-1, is EAGVTQSPTHLIKTRGQQATLRCSPISGHTSVYWYQQALGLGLQFLLWYDEGEERNRGNFPPRFSGRQFPNYSSELNVNALELEDSALYLCASSPRRGFVHNEQFFGPGTRLTVL.